The entry that follows covers one T cell receptor (beta chain) sequence. Its matching antigen is unknown. The data were obtained in a study of shared clonotypes between healthy human individuals. Turning to the study itself: Three plates each covered CD4 naive and memory; CD8 naive two, CD8 memory one.

Findings of the study overall: Sampling involved blood alone; tissue repertoires likely differ.

The deep-level immunoSEQ assay was used. Produced via immunoSEQ multiplex PCR; TCRdb's table is partial and in-frame only. The profile covers roughly 2,500,000 clones, with roughly 93% appearing a single time and 0.36% taken by the ten largest. The CDR3 has 15 amino acids. V lost 0 bases, J lost 2 bases, and 4 bases stayed unmatched. Germline V CDR1 and CDR2: SGHVS, FQNEAQ. The source of this sequence is a man between 18 and 29 years old in good health. Some clones in this sample may be carry-over from other donors' samples. V is TRBV7-8 and J is TRBJ2-7, with 7 bases matching TRBD1. The sequencing sample was made of naive CD4+ T cells from PBMCs. The subset: CD45RA+ positively selected. The CDR3 region has the DNA TGTGCCAGCAGCTTAGCGAGGGGGCCCACCTACGAGCAGTACTTC. Its translation: CASSLARGPTYEQYF.